Presented here are 5 T cell receptor beta chains from one specimen sequenced in a study of cytomegalovirus exposure and HLA in healthy donors. Primers: 60 Vbeta forward and 13 Jbeta reverse. Libraries were prepared by immunoSEQ multiplex PCR; TCRdb keeps only in-frame clonotypes and omits some of them. The data hold about 94,000 clones, with roughly three fifths observed a single time. Sequencing was performed on PBMCs. These receptor sequences come from a young man in good health and CMV-seronegative.

The chain links TRBV9 to TRBJ2-5; TRBD1 matches at 9 bases. Trimming cost V 4 bases and J 1 base; bases outside gene matches: 5. The germline V gene encodes CDR1 SGDLS and CDR2 YYNGEE. The CDR3 runs to 15 residues. CDR3 coding DNA: TGTGCCAGCAGCTTGCCACAGGGGGCCCAAGAGACCCAGTACTTC. Translating gives CASSLPQGAQETQYF.

The DNA for the CDR3 is TGTGCCAGCAGCACTTACCCCTCCTACAATGAGCAGTTCTTC. Its translation: CASSTYPSYNEQFF. The chain employs TRBV7-3 and TRBJ2-1; D is unclear. This CDR3 spans 14 amino acids. The germline V gene has CDR1 SGHTA and CDR2 FQGTGA. The ends were cut back, 5 bases at V and 0 bases at J, with 8 bases in the middle.

This clone has more than one count but fewer than ten. The J gene is TRBJ1-6, the V gene TRBV19; a possible D gene is TRBD1 (5 bases). The CDR3 is 14 residues long. The germline V gene has CDR1 LNHDA and CDR2 SQIVND (reference sequence). V lost 7 bases and J lost 8, with 15 bases in between. CDR3 sequence (DNA): TGTGCCAGTACCGGGGGGGTGAAGGATTCACCCCTCCACTTT. Its protein is CASTGGVKDSPLHF.

The genes are TRBV5-4 and TRBJ1-1; D is ambiguous. This CDR3 contains 13 residues. CDR1 is SGHNT and CDR2 is YYREEE in the germline V gene (reference sequence). With 4 bases removed from V and 0 bases from J, the gap between germline ends came to 7 bases. The CDR3: CASSPRVNTEAFF. In nucleotides, the CDR3 is TGTGCCAGCAGCCCACGAGTGAACACTGAAGCTTTCTTT.

The rearrangement links TRBV6-6 to TRBJ1-4; 7 bases fit TRBD1. The CDR3 has 15 residues. Germline V CDR1 and CDR2: MNHNY, SVGAGI (reference sequence). V lost 5 bases, J lost 5 bases, and 8 bases stayed unmatched. The CDR3 nucleotides are TGTGCCAGCAGTCCGGACAGGCCCTTCAATGAAAAACTGTTTTTT. This gives the protein CASSPDRPFNEKLFF.